This T cell receptor (beta chain) was identified in a study of T cell responses to AZD1222 COVID-19 vaccine. About the study: Analyses pooled second doses at about 4 or about 12 weeks.

The study, taken as a whole, reports: Donor demographics were predominantly white British with a female majority; clonal diversity may be underestimated. Spike regions recognized by vaccine-associated CD4 TCRs spanned the protein, led by 160-218 and 743-854.

The table lists this clone with a few counts. Its antigen is unidentified. The V and J ends lost 1 base and 5 bases respectively, with 17 bases between them. Germline V gene sequence: CDR1 LNHNV, CDR2 YYDKDF (reference sequence). This CDR3 is 16 amino acids long. TCRdb's copy holds only in-frame clones and misses some; the assay was immunoSEQ multiplex PCR. The repertoire holds 100,000 to 150,000 clones, approximately 91% seen once, with approximately 1.6% in the top ten. The chain recombines TRBV15 with TRBJ2-5; a possible D gene is TRBD1 (5 bases). This specimen was peripheral blood, taken on day 0 of AZD1222 vaccination. This clonotype was sampled from an adult in good health. The CDR3 coding sequence is TGTGCCACCAGCAGAGGGGGCGGCCCCCGTGGGGAGACCCAGTACTTC. Amino acid sequence: CATSRGGGPRGETQYF.